Following are 7 T cell receptor beta chains from one sample sequenced in a study of blood T cell repertoires in COVID-19. Libraries were prepared by immunoSEQ multiplex PCR; TCRdb keeps only in-frame clonotypes and omits some of them. The data contain about 270,000 clones, roughly 83% of them singletons. Sequencing was carried out using peripheral blood. The receptors were gathered from a woman older than 75 with COVID-19, enrolled during active disease.

This chain connects TRBV24-1 to TRBJ2-4; TRBD1 matches 8 bases. V trimming: 5 bases; J trimming: 3 bases; junction bases outside the gene matches: 8. CDR1 KGHDR and CDR2 SFDVKD come from the germline V gene. CDR3 size: 16 residues. The CDR3 protein is CATSVPGQGGKNIQYF. In DNA form, the CDR3 reads TGTGCCACCAGTGTCCCAGGACAGGGAGGCAAAAACATTCAGTACTTC.

This chain uses TRBV30 with TRBJ1-2, with 7 bases aligning to TRBD1. The CDR3 spans 14 residues. The germline CDR1 and CDR2 sequences are GTSNPN and SVGIG (reference sequence). Trimming at V came to 0 bases and at J to 7 bases, leaving 8 bases not matched to a gene. CDR3 loop: CAWSVPGGDGGYTF. CDR3 coding DNA: TGTGCCTGGAGTGTACCAGGGGGTGACGGTGGCTACACCTTC.

This clone was seen a single time. The rearrangement joins TRBV6-5 to TRBJ1-5; 9 bases are a match to TRBD1. CDR1 and CDR2 (germline): MNHEY, SVGAGI. The V gene end was trimmed by 8 bases and the J gene end by 5 bases; junction bases not matched to a gene: 1. The CDR3 runs 12 residues. The CDR3 region is CASGTGYQPQHF. CDR3 DNA: TGTGCCAGCGGGACAGGGTATCAGCCCCAGCATTTT.

The chain links TRBV10-3 to TRBJ1-2; D remains ambiguous. The germline gives CDR1 ENHRY, CDR2 SYGVKD. V gave up 3 bases and J gave up 5 bases, with 19 bases separating them. There are 16 residues in the CDR3. This CDR3 is CAISDGELRREYGYTF. The CDR3 DNA sequence: TGTGCCATCAGTGATGGGGAACTTCGACGGGAATATGGCTACACCTTC.

This clone was recorded once. The V and J genes are TRBV28 and TRBJ1-4, with 7 bases that match TRBD1. The V gene's germline CDR1 is MDHEN and CDR2 SYDVKM. The CDR3 runs to 17 residues. With V trimmed by 0 bases and J by 8 bases, 12 bases remained unmatched. The CDR3 bases are TGTGCCAGCAGTTTATGGGTCTCAAGGGGGCCGGAGGAAAAACTGTTTTTT. It is translated as CASSLWVSRGPEEKLFF.

This clone is a singleton in its sample. V usage is TRBV5-3 and J usage is TRBJ2-1; the match to TRBD2 covers 12 bases. TRBV5-3 has ORF status, its function being uncertain. V trimming: 6 bases; J trimming: 5 bases; junction bases outside the gene matches: 9. This CDR3 spans 16 amino acids. The CDR3 protein is CARKVVLAGGHNEQFF. For the CDR3, the DNA is TGTGCCAGAAAAGTTGTCCTAGCGGGGGGGCACAATGAGCAGTTCTTC.

The gene calls are TRBV5-4 and TRBJ2-5; TRBD2 is a possible D gene (6 bases). CDR3 length: 14 residues. V shed 3 bases and J shed 5 bases, with 14 bases lying between them. Germline V CDR1 and CDR2: SGHNT, YYREEE (reference sequence). DNA of the CDR3: TGTGCCAGCAGCTCCGCGAGACTAGGGGAGACCCAGTACTTC. It yields the protein CASSSARLGETQYF. Using reference TRBV5-4 and TRBJ2-5 for the parts outside the CDR3, the full variable domain is ETGVTQSPTHLIKTRGQQVTLRCSSQSGHNTVSWYQQALGQGPQFIFQYYREEENGRGNFPPRFSGLQFPNYSSELNVNALELDDSALYLCASSSARLGETQYFGPGTRLLVL.